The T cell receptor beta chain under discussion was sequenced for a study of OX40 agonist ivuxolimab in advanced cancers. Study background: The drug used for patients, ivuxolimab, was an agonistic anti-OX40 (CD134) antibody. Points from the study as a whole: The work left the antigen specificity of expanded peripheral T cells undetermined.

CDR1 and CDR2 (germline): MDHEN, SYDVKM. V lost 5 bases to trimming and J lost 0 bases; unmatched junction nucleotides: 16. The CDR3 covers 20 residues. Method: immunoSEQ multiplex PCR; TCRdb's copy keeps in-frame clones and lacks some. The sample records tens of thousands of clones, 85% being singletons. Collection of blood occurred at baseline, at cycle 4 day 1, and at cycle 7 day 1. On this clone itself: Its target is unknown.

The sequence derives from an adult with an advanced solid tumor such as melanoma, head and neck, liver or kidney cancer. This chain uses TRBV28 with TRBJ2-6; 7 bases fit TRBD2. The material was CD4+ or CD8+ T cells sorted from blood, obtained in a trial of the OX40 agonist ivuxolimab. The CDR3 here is CASSLLGVAGRSSGANVLTF. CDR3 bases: TGTGCCAGCAGTCTCCTGGGGGTAGCGGGTAGGAGCTCTGGGGCCAACGTCCTGACTTTC.